This T cell receptor (beta chain) appears in the sequencing data of a study of early T cells in non-severe SARS-CoV-2 infection. Study details: Sequencing of bulk RNA from unsorted whole blood was done, without chain pairing.

CDR3 size: 14 residues. Trimming removed 7 bases from V and 4 bases from J; junction bases left unmatched: 9. This clonotype was detected ten times or more. MiXCR, applied by TCRdb to the 5' RACE reads, yields one record per CDR3 protein. This sample has about 80,000 distinct CDR3 sequences, with less than 5.5% found just once. This sequence joins TRBV12-3 or TRBV12-4 and TRBJ2-7, with 8 bases fitting TRBD1. The TCR was taken from an adult who was a healthcare worker with PCR-confirmed SARS-CoV-2 infection or an uninfected control (not recorded which). Here the sequenced sample was whole blood, taken at baseline. CDR3 region: CASTPGQGGYEQYF. The CDR3 nucleotides read TGTGCCAGCACCCCCGGACAGGGAGGATACGAGCAGTACTTC.